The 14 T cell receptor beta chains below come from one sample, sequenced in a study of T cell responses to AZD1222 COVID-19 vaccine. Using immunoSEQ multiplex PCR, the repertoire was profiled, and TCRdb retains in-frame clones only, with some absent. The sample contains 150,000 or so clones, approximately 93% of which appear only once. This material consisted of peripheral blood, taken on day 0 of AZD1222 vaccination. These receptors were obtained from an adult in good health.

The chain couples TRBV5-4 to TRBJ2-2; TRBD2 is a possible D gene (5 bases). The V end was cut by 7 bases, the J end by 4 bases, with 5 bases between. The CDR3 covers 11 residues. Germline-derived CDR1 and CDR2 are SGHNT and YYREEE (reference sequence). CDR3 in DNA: TGTGCCAGCGGACTCACCGGGGAGCTGTTTTTT. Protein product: CASGLTGELFF.

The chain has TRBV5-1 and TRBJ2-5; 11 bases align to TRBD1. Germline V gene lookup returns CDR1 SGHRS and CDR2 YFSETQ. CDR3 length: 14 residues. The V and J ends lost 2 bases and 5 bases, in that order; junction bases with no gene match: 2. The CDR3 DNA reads TGCGCCAGCAGCTTCGGGACAGGGGGGGAGACCCAGTACTTC. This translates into CASSFGTGGETQYF.

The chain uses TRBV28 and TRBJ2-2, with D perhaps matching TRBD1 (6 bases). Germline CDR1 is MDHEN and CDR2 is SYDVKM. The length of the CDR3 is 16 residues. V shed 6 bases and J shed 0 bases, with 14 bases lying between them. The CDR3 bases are TGTGCCAGCAGCCAGGAACAGGGTTCGAACACCGGGGAGCTGTTTTTT. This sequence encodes CASSQEQGSNTGELFF.

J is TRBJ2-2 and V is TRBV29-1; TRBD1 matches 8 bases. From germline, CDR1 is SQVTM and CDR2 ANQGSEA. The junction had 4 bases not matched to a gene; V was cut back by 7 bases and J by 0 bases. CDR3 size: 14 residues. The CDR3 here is CSGLQGANTGELFF. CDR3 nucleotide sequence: TGCAGCGGCCTACAGGGGGCGAACACCGGGGAGCTGTTTTTT.

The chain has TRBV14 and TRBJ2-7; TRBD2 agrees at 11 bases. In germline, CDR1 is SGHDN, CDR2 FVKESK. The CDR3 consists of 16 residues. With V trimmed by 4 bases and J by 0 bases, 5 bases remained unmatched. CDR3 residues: CASSRIAGGSSYEQYF. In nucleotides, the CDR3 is TGTGCCAGCAGCCGCATAGCGGGAGGGAGCTCCTACGAGCAGTACTTC. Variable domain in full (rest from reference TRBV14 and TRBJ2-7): EAGVTQFPSHSVIEKGQTVTLRCDPISGHDNLYWYRRVMGKEIKFLLHFVKESKQDESGMPNNRFLAERTGGTYSTLKVQPAELEDSGVYFCASSRIAGGSSYEQYFGPGTRLTVT.

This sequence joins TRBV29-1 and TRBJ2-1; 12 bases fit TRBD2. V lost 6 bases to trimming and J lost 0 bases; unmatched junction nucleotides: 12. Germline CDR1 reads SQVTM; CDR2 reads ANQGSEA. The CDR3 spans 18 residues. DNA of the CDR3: TGCAGCGTGAGCTGGGCTAGCGGGAGGGCCGTCTCCTACAATGAGCAGTTCTTC. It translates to CSVSWASGRAVSYNEQFF.

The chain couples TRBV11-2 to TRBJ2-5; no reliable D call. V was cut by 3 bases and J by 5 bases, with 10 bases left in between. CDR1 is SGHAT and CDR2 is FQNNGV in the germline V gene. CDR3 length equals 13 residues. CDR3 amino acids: CASSFGNPETQYF. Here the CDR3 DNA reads TGTGCCAGCAGCTTTGGGAACCCGGAGACCCAGTACTTC. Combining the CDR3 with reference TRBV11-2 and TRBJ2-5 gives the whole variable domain EAGVAQSPRYKIIEKRQSVAFWCNPISGHATLYWYQQILGQGPKLLIQFQNNGVVDDSQLPKDRFSAERLKGVDSTLKIQPAKLEDSAVYLCASSFGNPETQYFGPGTRLLVL.

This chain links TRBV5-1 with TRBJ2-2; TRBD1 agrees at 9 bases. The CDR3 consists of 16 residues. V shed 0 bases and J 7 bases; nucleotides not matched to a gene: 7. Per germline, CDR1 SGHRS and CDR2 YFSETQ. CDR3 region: CASSLGDRDGVGELFF. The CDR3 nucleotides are TGCGCCAGCAGCTTGGGGGACAGGGATGGTGTCGGGGAGCTGTTTTTT.

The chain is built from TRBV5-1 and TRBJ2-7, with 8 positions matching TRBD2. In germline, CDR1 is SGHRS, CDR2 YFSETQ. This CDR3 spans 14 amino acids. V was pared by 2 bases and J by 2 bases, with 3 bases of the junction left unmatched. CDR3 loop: CASSLAGVPYEQYF. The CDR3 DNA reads TGCGCCAGCAGCTTAGCGGGAGTCCCCTACGAGCAGTACTTC. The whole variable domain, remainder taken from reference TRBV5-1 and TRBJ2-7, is KAGVTQTPRYLIKTRGQQVTLSCSPISGHRSVSWYQQTPGQGLQFLFEYFSETQRNKGNFPGRFSGRQFSNSRSEMNVSTLELGDSALYLCASSLAGVPYEQYFGPGTRLTVT.

The CDR3 DNA reads TGTGCCTGGGATGCCTACAATGAGCAGTTCTTC. Protein sequence: CAWDAYNEQFF. V is TRBV30 and J is TRBJ2-1; D is ambiguous. Germline V gene sequence: CDR1 GTSNPN, CDR2 SVGIG (reference sequence). The CDR3 runs 11 residues. V dropped 5 bases and J dropped 2 bases, with 4 bases sitting between them.

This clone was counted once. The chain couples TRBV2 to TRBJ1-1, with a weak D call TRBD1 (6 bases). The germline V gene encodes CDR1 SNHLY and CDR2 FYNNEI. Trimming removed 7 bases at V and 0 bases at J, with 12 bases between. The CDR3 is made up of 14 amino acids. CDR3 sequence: CASTLGTLNTEAFF. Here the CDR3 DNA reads TGTGCCAGCACCCTGGGGACATTGAACACTGAAGCTTTCTTT.

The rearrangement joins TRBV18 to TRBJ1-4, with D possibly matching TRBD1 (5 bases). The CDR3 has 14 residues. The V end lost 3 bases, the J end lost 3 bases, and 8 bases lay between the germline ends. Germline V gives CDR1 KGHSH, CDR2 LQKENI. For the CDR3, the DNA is TGTGCCAGCTCACCTCCGACAGCTAATGAAAAACTGTTTTTT. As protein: CASSPPTANEKLFF.

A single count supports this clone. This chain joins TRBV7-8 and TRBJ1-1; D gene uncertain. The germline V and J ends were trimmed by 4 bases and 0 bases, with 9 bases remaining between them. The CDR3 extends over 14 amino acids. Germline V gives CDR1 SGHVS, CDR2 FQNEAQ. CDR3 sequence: CASSSETVNTEAFF. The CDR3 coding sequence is TGTGCCAGCAGCTCCGAGACGGTGAACACTGAAGCTTTCTTT.

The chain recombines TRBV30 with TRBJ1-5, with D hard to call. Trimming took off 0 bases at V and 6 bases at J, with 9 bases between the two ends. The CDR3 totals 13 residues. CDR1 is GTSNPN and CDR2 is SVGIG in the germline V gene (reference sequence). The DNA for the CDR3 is TGTGCCTGGAGTGTACATGGCAGTCAGCCCCAGCATTTT. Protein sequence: CAWSVHGSQPQHF.